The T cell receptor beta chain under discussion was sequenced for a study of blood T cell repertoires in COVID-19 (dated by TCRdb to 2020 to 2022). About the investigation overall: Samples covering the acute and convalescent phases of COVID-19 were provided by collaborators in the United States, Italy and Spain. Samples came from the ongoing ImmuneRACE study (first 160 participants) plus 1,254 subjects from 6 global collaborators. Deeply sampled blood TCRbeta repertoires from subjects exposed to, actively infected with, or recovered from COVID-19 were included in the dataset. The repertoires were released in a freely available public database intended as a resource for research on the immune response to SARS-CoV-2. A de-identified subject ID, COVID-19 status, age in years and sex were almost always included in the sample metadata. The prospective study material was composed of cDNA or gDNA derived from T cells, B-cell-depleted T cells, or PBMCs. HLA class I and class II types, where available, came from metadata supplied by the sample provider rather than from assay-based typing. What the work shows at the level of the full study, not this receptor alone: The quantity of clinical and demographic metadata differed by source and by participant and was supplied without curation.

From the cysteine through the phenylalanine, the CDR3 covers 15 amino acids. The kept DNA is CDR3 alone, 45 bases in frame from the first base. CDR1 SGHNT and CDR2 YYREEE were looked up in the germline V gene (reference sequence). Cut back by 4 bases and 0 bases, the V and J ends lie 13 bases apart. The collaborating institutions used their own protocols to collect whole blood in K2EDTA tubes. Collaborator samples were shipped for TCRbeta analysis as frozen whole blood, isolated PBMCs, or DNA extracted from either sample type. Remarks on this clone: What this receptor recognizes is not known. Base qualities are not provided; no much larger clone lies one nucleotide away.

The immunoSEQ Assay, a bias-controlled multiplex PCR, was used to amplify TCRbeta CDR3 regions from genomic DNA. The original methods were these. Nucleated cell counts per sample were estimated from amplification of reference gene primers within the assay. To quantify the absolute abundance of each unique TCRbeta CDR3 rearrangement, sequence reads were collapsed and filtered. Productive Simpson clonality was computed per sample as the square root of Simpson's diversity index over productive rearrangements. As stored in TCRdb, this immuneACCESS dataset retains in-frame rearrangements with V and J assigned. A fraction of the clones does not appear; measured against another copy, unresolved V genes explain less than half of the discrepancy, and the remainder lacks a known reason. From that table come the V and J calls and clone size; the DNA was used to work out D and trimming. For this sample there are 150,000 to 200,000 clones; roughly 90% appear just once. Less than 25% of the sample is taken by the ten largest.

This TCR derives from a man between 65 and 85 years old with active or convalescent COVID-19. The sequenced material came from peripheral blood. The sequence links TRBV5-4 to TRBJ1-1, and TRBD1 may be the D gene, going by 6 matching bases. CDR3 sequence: CASSEGQSMNTEAFF. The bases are TGTGCCAGCAGCGAAGGACAGAGCATGAACACTGAAGCTTTCTTT.